The clone carrying this T cell receptor (beta chain) appeared many times. The antigen is undetermined. Time point defined: patch test 1, 2 weeks after DPC sensitization. Treatment defined: therapeutic diphenylcyclopropenone sensitization with weekly scalp DPC. The data originate from a study of human T cells and chemical hapten exposure. General study points: Clustering by CDR3 similarity yielded significantly more large clusters from expanded TCRs than controls.

TCRdb passed the RACE reads through MiXCR, listing each CDR3 protein once. The data show around 120,000 distinct CDR3 sequences, 9.5% to 13% seen once. The TCR sequence derives from a woman aged 50 to 65 with alopecia areata. Some clones in this sample may be carry-over from other donors' samples. Sequenced material: whole blood, taken in connection with sensitization to the hapten diphenylcyclopropenone (DPC).

Here the CDR3 DNA reads TGCAGCGCCAGTGGGACAGGGGGAGGACGAGACGAGCAGTACTTC. Translating it yields CSASGTGGGRDEQYF. The chain couples TRBV29-1 to TRBJ2-7, with 11 bases matching TRBD1. Germline CDR1 is SQVTM and CDR2 is ANQGSEA. The trim removed 7 bases at V and 5 bases at J, leaving 13 bases unmatched. The CDR3 extends over 15 amino acids.